This T cell receptor beta chain was identified in a study of T cell responses to AZD1222 COVID-19 vaccine. Findings of the study overall: After the peak T cell response, and only then, were repertoires sampled. Donor demographics were predominantly white British with a female majority; clonal diversity may be underestimated.

Repertoires were generated with immunoSEQ multiplex PCR, while TCRdb's copy carries only in-frame clones and drops some. The data show roughly 140,000 clones, with around 88% seen just once and approximately 3.6% held by the top ten. This clone was detected only once. What it binds is unknown. CDR3 size: 18 residues. V trimming: 1 base; J trimming: 0 bases; junction bases outside the gene matches: 8. Germline V gene sequence: CDR1 LGHNA, CDR2 YSLEER. This specimen was peripheral blood, taken on day 0 of MenACWY control vaccination. This TCR was recovered from an adult in good health. The chain combines TRBV4-3 with TRBJ2-1; 8 bases are a match to TRBD2. The CDR3 reads CASSQASLAESSYNEQFF. The CDR3 nucleotides read TGCGCCAGCAGCCAAGCATCACTAGCGGAAAGCTCCTACAATGAGCAGTTCTTC.